These 21 T cell receptor beta chains share one sample of origin, sequenced in a study of CD8 T cells in Susac syndrome. RNA, at about 0.45 to 1 ug, was reverse transcribed with random hexamers. TCRdb called the immunoSEQ multiplex PCR reads again in MiXCR, with one record for every CDR3 protein. The data show roughly 130,000 distinct CDR3 sequences, with approximately 94% seen just once and about 0.13% held by the top ten. Sequencing was done on a sample of CD4+ T cells from PBMCs. Receptors were obtained from a human donor with multiple sclerosis.

This clonotype was counted a single time. The chain couples TRBV6-2 or TRBV6-3 to TRBJ1-2; D call uncertain. The CDR3 sequence is 14 residues long. Trimming shortened V by 6 bases and J by 4 bases, and 15 bases separated the two germline ends. Germline CDR1 MNHEY, CDR2 SVGEGT. In DNA, the CDR3 is TGTGCCAGCAGACCGGACTTCGTGAGCTATGGCTACACCTTC. Amino acid sequence: CASRPDFVSYGYTF.

The count of this clonotype is one. The genes are TRBV30 and TRBJ2-7; 7 nucleotides match TRBD1. In germline, CDR1 is GTSNPN, CDR2 SVGIG (reference sequence). V trimming: 3 bases; J trimming: 5 bases; junction bases outside the gene matches: 7. This CDR3 is 13 amino acids long. The CDR3: CAWSRDSRDEQYF. The DNA of the CDR3 is TGTGCCTGGAGCCGGGACAGTAGGGACGAGCAGTACTTC.

The V call is TRBV3-1, the J call TRBJ2-2; D remains unclear. Germline CDR1 reads LGHDT; CDR2 reads YNNKEL (reference sequence). Trimming removed 0 bases from V and 10 bases from J, with 9 bases in between. The CDR3 extends over 13 amino acids. The chain's CDR3 is CASSQDRIMELFF. The CDR3 DNA sequence: TGTGCCAGCAGCCAAGATCGGATCATGGAGCTGTTTTTT.

The chain combines TRBV5-1 with TRBJ2-2; 7 nucleotides agree with TRBD1. With 2 bases clipped from V and 4 bases from J, the junction kept 5 bases outside the gene matches. The CDR3 spans 15 residues. Germline lookup yields CDR1 SGHRS and CDR2 YFSETQ. In DNA, the CDR3 is TGCGCCAGCAGCTTACGACAGGGCACCACCGGGGAGCTGTTTTTT. Translating gives CASSLRQGTTGELFF.

The chain is built from TRBV27 and TRBJ2-2; the D gene could be TRBD1 or TRBD2 (5 bases each). CDR3 size: 16 residues. Trimming cost V 5 bases and J 4 bases, with 17 bases left between them. Germline CDR1 reads MNHEY; CDR2 reads SMNVEV (reference sequence). The CDR3 here is CASSPRPGPLTGELFF. The CDR3 DNA reads as TGTGCCAGCAGTCCCCGCCCGGGACCTCTCACCGGGGAGCTGTTTTTT.

This clonotype was recorded once. The DNA for the CDR3 is TGTGCCAGTAGTATCACGGGGGCTGGCTACACCTTC. Protein sequence: CASSITGAGYTF. This chain connects TRBV19 to TRBJ1-2; perhaps TRBD1 as D (6 bases). The V gene lost 3 bases and the J gene lost 7 bases, with 9 bases spanning the gap. The CDR3 loop spans 12 amino acids. Germline V CDR1 and CDR2: LNHDA, SQIVND (reference sequence).

This rearrangement joins TRBV2 to TRBJ2-2; 7 nucleotides align to TRBD2. Unmatched junction bases numbered 4, after V lost 1 base and J lost 5 bases. The CDR3 covers 15 residues. Germline V gene sequence: CDR1 SNHLY, CDR2 FYNNEI. The CDR3 protein is CASSEVRGETGELFF. CDR3 in DNA: TGTGCCAGCAGTGAAGTACGGGGGGAAACCGGGGAGCTGTTTTTT.

The V gene is TRBV2, the J gene TRBJ2-3; the match to TRBD2 covers 11 bases. Trimming cost V 10 bases and J 1 base; bases outside gene matches: 4. Germline-derived CDR1 and CDR2 are SNHLY and FYNNEI. The CDR3 length is 14 residues. The CDR3 loop reads CATTSGIGTDTQYF. The CDR3 nucleotides read TGTGCCACGACTAGCGGGATAGGCACAGATACGCAGTATTTT.

J is TRBJ2-1 and V is TRBV5-4; D uncertain. Deletions cut 4 bases from V and 15 bases from J, with 17 bases between. CDR1 is SGHNT, CDR2 YYREEE, per germline (reference sequence). There are 12 residues in the CDR3. The CDR3 sequence: CASSPVDGKRFF. In DNA form, the CDR3 reads TGTGCCAGCAGCCCAGTGGACGGAAAGAGGTTCTTC.

The chain recombines TRBV4-3 with TRBJ1-1; D is possibly TRBD1 (5 bases). With 0 bases removed from V and 1 base from J, the gap between germline ends came to 9 bases. Looked up from germline, CDR1 is LGHNA and CDR2 is YSLEER. The CDR3 spans 15 residues. DNA of the CDR3: TGCGCCAGCAGCCAAGATGCCAGGGCGAACACTGAAGCTTTCTTT. Protein product: CASSQDARANTEAFF.

This clonotype was counted a single time. The rearrangement joins TRBV6-5 to TRBJ2-3; no definite D call. Looked up from germline, CDR1 is MNHEY and CDR2 is SVGAGI. The CDR3 has 16 residues. Trimming pared 6 bases from V and 0 bases from J, leaving 16 bases between. CDR3: CASRHRSSSSTDTQYF. As DNA, the CDR3 is TGTGCCAGCAGGCACCGTAGCAGCTCTAGCACAGATACGCAGTATTTT.

The rearrangement links TRBV30 to TRBJ1-1; D is undetermined. Trimming stripped 5 bases from V and 8 bases from J, with 30 bases between. Germline V gives CDR1 GTSNPN, CDR2 SVGIG (reference sequence). The CDR3 runs 17 residues. This chain's CDR3 is CAWGSPTPKGLEAEAFF. The CDR3 coding sequence is TGTGCCTGGGGTTCACCGACACCAAAAGGGCTAGAAGCGGAAGCTTTCTTT.

This chain connects TRBV12-3 or TRBV12-4 to TRBJ2-7; maybe TRBD1 (6 bases). This CDR3 is 14 amino acids long. The V end lost 3 bases, the J end lost 5 bases, and 14 bases lay between the germline ends. CDR3 DNA sequence: TGTGCCAGCAGTTTCGGACAGCCCGGAGACGAGCAGTACTTC. Protein: CASSFGQPGDEQYF.

The V call is TRBV29-1, the J call TRBJ2-1, with D possibly matching TRBD1 (6 bases). The length of the CDR3 is 14 residues. V was trimmed by 5 bases and J by 5 bases, leaving 16 bases between them. Germline-derived CDR1 and CDR2 are SQVTM and ANQGSEA. In DNA form, the CDR3 reads TGCAGCGTTAAAGTAGGGGGAAGGGACAATGAGCAGTTCTTC. Translating it yields CSVKVGGRDNEQFF.

CDR3 region: CSVEDRGDNYNEQFF. In DNA form, the CDR3 reads TGCAGCGTTGAAGATCGAGGGGACAATTACAATGAGCAGTTCTTC. The chain recombines TRBV29-1 with TRBJ2-1; TRBD1 is a possible D gene (6 bases). The germline V gene encodes CDR1 SQVTM and CDR2 ANQGSEA. The CDR3 loop spans 15 amino acids. The germline V and J ends were trimmed by 0 bases and 4 bases, with 13 bases remaining between them.

The V call is TRBV6-2 or TRBV6-3, the J call TRBJ2-1; D unclear. CDR1 MNHEY and CDR2 SVGEGT come from the germline V gene. Trimming took 2 bases from V and 13 from J, leaving 12 bases between them. This CDR3 is built from 12 residues. The CDR3 here is CASSYGEKLQFF. The CDR3 DNA is TGTGCCAGCAGTTACGGTGAAAAGCTACAGTTCTTC.

The chain links TRBV7-9 to TRBJ2-6; 9 nucleotides agree with TRBD1. The V gene's germline CDR1 is SEHNR and CDR2 FQNEAQ (reference sequence). The CDR3 sequence is 15 residues long. The V segment lost 10 bases and the J segment 10 bases; nucleotides outside the gene matches: 14. The CDR3 spells CATERDRAFSNVLTF. CDR3 bases: TGTGCCACCGAGAGGGACAGGGCCTTTTCTAACGTCCTGACTTTC.

This clonotype occurred once. The chain recombines TRBV20-1 with TRBJ2-5; 7 bases map to TRBD2. The CDR3 runs to 16 residues. With V trimmed by 0 bases and J by 1 base, 8 bases remained unmatched. CDR1 DFQATT and CDR2 SNEGSKA come from the germline V gene (reference sequence). Here the CDR3 DNA reads TGCAGTGCTAGAGATGTGCGGCGGGAGAGCCAAGAGACCCAGTACTTC. Translation: CSARDVRRESQETQYF.

V and J are TRBV5-1 and TRBJ2-3; possibly TRBD1 for D (5 bases). The CDR3 extends over 15 amino acids. Trimming stripped 3 bases from V and 1 base from J, with 12 bases between. Germline CDR1 reads SGHRS; CDR2 reads YFSETQ. CDR3 DNA: TGCGCCAGCAGCTCGCAGGGTCTCCGCACAGATACGCAGTATTTT. Residues: CASSSQGLRTDTQYF.

The chain links TRBV18 to TRBJ2-7, with a tentative D call TRBD1 (6 bases). CDR3 length: 13 amino acids. Trimming shortened V by 4 bases and J by 0 bases, and 7 bases separated the two germline ends. The germline V gene has CDR1 KGHSH and CDR2 LQKENI. For the CDR3, the DNA is TGTGCCAGCTCACGGGACAACTCCTACGAGCAGTACTTC. Translated: CASSRDNSYEQYF.

This clonotype occurred once. The DNA of the CDR3 is TGTGCCAGCAGCTTAGTAACTAACAGGGTTGATGCTTTCTTT. Protein sequence: CASSLVTNRVDAFF. The chain uses TRBV7-2 and TRBJ1-1; D is possibly TRBD1 (6 bases). The ends were cut back, 1 base at V and 11 bases at J, with 17 bases in the middle. CDR3 length: 14 residues. Germline CDR1 reads SGHTA; CDR2 reads FQGNSA.